Listed below are T cell receptor beta chains from one sample, sequenced in a study of blood T cell repertoires in COVID-19. TCRdb keeps only in-frame clones here, not all; method: immunoSEQ multiplex PCR. The top ten hold around 0.92% of the sample, which has 450,000 or so clones, over 85% seen once. The sequencing input was peripheral blood. The receptors were sampled from a man between 18 and 35 years old with COVID-19, enrolled during active disease. Each CDR3 is given with its conserved first and last residue. D genes are given only for firm matches. Not every row has a clone size; where given, it reads once, few, many or a size class.

TRBJ2-7 | TRBD2 | NA | TRBV30 | TGTGCCTGGAGCGAGAAGAGCGGGAGTGGCGAGCAGTACTTC | CAWSEKSGSGEQYF
TRBJ2-1 | NA | NA | TRBV2 | TGTGCCAGCAGTCCCTGGACTGGTCGCAATGAGCAGTTCTTC | CASSPWTGRNEQFF
TRBJ2-2 | TRBD2 | NA | TRBV7-2 | TGTGCCAGCAGCTTACCCGGACTAGTGACCGGGGAGCTGTTTTTT | CASSLPGLVTGELFF
TRBJ2-1 | NA | NA | TRBV27 | TGTGCCAGCAGGGCAGGGTTCTACAATGAGCAGTTCTTC | CASRAGFYNEQFF
TRBJ1-5 | NA | NA | TRBV24-1 | TGTGCCACCAGTGAACAGGGTTTCGGGCCCCAGCATTTT | CATSEQGFGPQHF
TRBJ1-1 | NA | once | TRBV5-1 | TGCGCCAGCAGCTGGGGGGGAACCACCGACCAGAACACTGAAGCTTTCTTT | CASSWGGTTDQNTEAFF
TRBJ2-3 | TRBD2 | NA | TRBV2 | TGTGCCAGCAGTGGGCTAGCGGGCCGAAGCACAGATACGCAGTATTTT | CASSGLAGRSTDTQYF
TRBJ2-7 | TRBD2 | NA | TRBV6-2/TRBV6-3 | TGTGCCAGCAGTCTCCTAGCGGGGGGGAGCTCCTACGAGCAGTACTTC | CASSLLAGGSSYEQYF
TRBJ2-3 | TRBD2 | once | TRBV19 | TGTGCCAGTAGTATTGCAGCGGGGGGAGATACGCAGTATTTT | CASSIAAGGDTQYF
TRBJ1-2 | NA | NA | TRBV5-4 | TGTGCCAGCAGCTTTTGGGGGCTCGCCGCCGGCTACACCTTC | CASSFWGLAAGYTF
TRBJ1-1 | TRBD1 | NA | TRBV5-1 | TGCGCCAGCAGCTTGGTACCAGGGGGCTGGACTGAAGCTTTCTTT | CASSLVPGGWTEAFF
TRBJ2-7 | TRBD1 | few | TRBV10-3 | TGTGCCATCAGCCCGGGACAGCTCTACGAGCAGTACTTC | CAISPGQLYEQYF
TRBJ1-2 | NA | once | TRBV11-2 | TGTGCCAGCAGCTTACTCGGGGATGGCTACACCTTC | CASSLLGDGYTF
TRBJ2-5 | NA | NA | TRBV28 | TGTGCCAGCAGTTTGTGGGACACCTACCAAGAGACCCAGTACTTC | CASSLWDTYQETQYF
TRBJ2-7 | NA | NA | TRBV25-1 | TGTGCCAGCAGTGATCCAGTGTACTACGAGCAGTACTTC | CASSDPVYYEQYF
TRBJ2-1 | TRBD2 | NA | TRBV24-1 | TGTGCCACCAGTGATCGAGGACTAGCCTATGATGAGCAGTTCTTC | CATSDRGLAYDEQFF
TRBJ2-2 | NA | few | TRBV18 | TGTGCCAGCTCACGTGGACACCCCCGGGACACCGGGGAGCTGTTTTTT | CASSRGHPRDTGELFF